Each of the 3 T cell receptor beta chains below was sequenced from the same sample in a study of blood T cell repertoires in COVID-19. TCRdb keeps only in-frame clones here, not all; method: immunoSEQ multiplex PCR. Among just over 650,000 clones listed, just under 90% were seen once. The specimen sequenced was peripheral blood. Every receptor here comes from a woman between 18 and 29 years old with acute or convalescent COVID-19.

V and J are TRBV6-5 and TRBJ1-1; D gene uncertain. V lost 5 bases and J 3 bases, leaving 10 bases between the germline ends. CDR1 is MNHEY, CDR2 SVGAGI, per germline. This CDR3 contains 13 residues. In DNA, the CDR3 is TGTGCCAGCAGTCGGGAGGGCTACACTGAAGCTTTCTTT. This encodes CASSREGYTEAFF.

The rearrangement uses TRBV29-1 and TRBJ2-2; D is possibly TRBD1 (6 bases). The V gene's germline CDR1 is SQVTM and CDR2 ANQGSEA. Trimming cost V 7 bases and J 5 bases, with 14 bases left between them. This CDR3 spans 13 amino acids. CDR3: CSGRQVETGELFF. Written as DNA, the CDR3 is TGCAGCGGCCGACAGGTAGAGACCGGGGAGCTGTTTTTT.

This chain joins TRBV27 and TRBJ1-1; 8 bases are a match to TRBD1. This CDR3 contains 14 residues. V lost 6 bases and J lost 4; bases outside the gene matches: 7. Germline lookup yields CDR1 MNHEY and CDR2 SMNVEV (reference sequence). The CDR3 DNA follows: TGTGCCAGCAGCGTAACAGGGGGTGGCACTGAAGCTTTCTTT. It translates to CASSVTGGGTEAFF.